Listed below are T cell receptor beta chains from one sample, sequenced in a study of T cells in Graves' hyperthyroidism and ophthalmopathy. One entry per CDR3 protein, called by TCRdb with MiXCR from the multiplex PCR reads. The data contain about 640,000 distinct CDR3 sequences, around 13% of them singletons. Material: blood. The receptors here all came from a woman between 45 and 65 years old with Graves' ophthalmopathy. Both conserved end residues are trimmed from each CDR3.

V: TRBV3-1; CDR3: ASSRDGGRGYEQY
V: TRBV5-1; CDR3: ASSPDSSNQPQH
V: TRBV20-1; CDR3: SAPPKAGGPDTQY
V: TRBV24-1; CDR3: ATSDRDKNTGELF
V: TRBV28; CDR3: ASSFPNEAF
V: TRBV11-2; CDR3: ASSLVLTGEVNTEAF
V: TRBV4-1; CDR3: ASSQESAGNNEQF
V: TRBV7-6; CDR3: ASRRERNEQF
V: TRBV11-2; CDR3: ASSLGEFWEQF
V: TRBV18; CDR3: ASSPPSGNADTQY
V: TRBV6-1; CDR3: ASSDRGSNEKLF
V: TRBV28; CDR3: ASSPQADREETQH
V: TRBV10-3; CDR3: AMHRDRENTEAF
V: TRBV6-1; CDR3: ASSRQDLNTEAF
V: TRBV5-1; CDR3: ASSLARQGARYEQY
V: TRBV6-2/TRBV6-3; CDR3: ASSYSSPVAF
V: TRBV28; CDR3: ASSSPRGINTEAF
V: TRBV12-3/TRBV12-4; CDR3: ASSVGYETQY
V: TRBV7-2; CDR3: ASSTRQGGGGYT
V: TRBV5-4; CDR3: ASSFRRERLDEQF
V: TRBV30; CDR3: AWSWRGTDTQY
V: TRBV12-3/TRBV12-4; CDR3: ASSATPGSSYNEQF
V: TRBV29-1; CDR3: SVPGQIPNEQF
V: TRBV3-1; CDR3: ASSRRGLTVRPGNTIY
V: TRBV11-3; CDR3: ASSDYDSNEKLF